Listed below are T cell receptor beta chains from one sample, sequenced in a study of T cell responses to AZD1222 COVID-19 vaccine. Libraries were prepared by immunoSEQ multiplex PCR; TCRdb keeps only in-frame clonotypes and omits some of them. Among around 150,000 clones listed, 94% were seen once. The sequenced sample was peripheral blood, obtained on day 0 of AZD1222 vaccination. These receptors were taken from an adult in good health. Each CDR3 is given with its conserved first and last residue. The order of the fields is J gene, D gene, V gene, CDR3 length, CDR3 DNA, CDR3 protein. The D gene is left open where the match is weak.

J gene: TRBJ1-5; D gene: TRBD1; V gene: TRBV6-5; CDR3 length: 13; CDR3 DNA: TGTGCCAGCAGGGCACAGGGGTCGCAGCCCCAGCATTTT; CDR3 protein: CASRAQGSQPQHF
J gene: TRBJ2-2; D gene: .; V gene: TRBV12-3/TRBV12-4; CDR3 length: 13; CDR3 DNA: TGTGCCAGCAGTTTGGACAGCACCGGGGAGCTGTTTTTT; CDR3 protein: CASSLDSTGELFF
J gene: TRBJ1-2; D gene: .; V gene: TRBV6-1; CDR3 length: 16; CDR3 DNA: TGTGCCAGCAGTGATTCGAGCGGAGGAACCATTTATGGCTACACCTTC; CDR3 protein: CASSDSSGGTIYGYTF
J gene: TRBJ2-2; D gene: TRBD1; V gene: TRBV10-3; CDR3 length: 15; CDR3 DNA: TGTGCCATCAGTACCGGGACAGGGGAATCCGGGGAGCTGTTTTTT; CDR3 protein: CAISTGTGESGELFF
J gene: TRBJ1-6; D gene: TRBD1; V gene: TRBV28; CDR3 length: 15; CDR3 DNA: TGTGCCAGCAGTTATCGGACAGGGAAGGCGTCACCCCTCCACTTT; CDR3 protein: CASSYRTGKASPLHF
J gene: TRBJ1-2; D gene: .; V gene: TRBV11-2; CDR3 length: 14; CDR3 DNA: TGTGCCAGCAGCTCCACCCATTCCCGGGCAGGGTTGTCCTTC; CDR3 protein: CASSSTHSRAGLSF
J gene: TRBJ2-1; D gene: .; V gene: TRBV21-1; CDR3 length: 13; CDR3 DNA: TGTGCCAGCAGCAAAGTGGACGACAATGAGCAGTTCTTC; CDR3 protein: CASSKVDDNEQFF
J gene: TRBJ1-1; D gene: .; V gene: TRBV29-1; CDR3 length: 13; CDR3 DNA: TGCAGCGTTACCAAAGGGATGAACACTGAAGCTTTCTTT; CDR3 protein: CSVTKGMNTEAFF
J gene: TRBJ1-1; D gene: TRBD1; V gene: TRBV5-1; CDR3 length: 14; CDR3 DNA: TGCGCCAGCAGCATGTGGACAGGGGGCACTGAAGCTTTCTTT; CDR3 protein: CASSMWTGGTEAFF
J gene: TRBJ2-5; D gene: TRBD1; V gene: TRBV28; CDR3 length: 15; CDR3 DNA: TGTGCCAGCAGTTCCGTGTACAGGGGTCAGGAGACCCAGTACTTC; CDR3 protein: CASSSVYRGQETQYF
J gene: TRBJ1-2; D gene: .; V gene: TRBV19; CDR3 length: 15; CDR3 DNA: TGTGCCAGTAGTAGCTGGACAGAGACTAACTATGGCTACACCTTC; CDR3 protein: CASSSWTETNYGYTF
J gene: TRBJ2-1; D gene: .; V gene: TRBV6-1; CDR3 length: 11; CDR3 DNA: TGTGCCAGCAGTGATATAAGTGAGCAGTTCTTC; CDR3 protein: CASSDISEQFF
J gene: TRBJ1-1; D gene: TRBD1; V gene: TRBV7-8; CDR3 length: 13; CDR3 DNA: TGTGCCAGCAGCTTCCTGGACAGGGCGGGAGCTTTCTTT; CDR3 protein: CASSFLDRAGAFF
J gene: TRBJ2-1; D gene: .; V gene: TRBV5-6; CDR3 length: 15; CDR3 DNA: TGTGCCAGCAGCCCAGACATATCCTCCTACAATGAGCAGTTCTTC; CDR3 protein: CASSPDISSYNEQFF
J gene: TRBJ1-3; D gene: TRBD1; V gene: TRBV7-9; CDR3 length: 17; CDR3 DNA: TGTGCCAGCAGCTTAACAGGGGGTTTCAGCTCTGGAAACACCATATATTTT; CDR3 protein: CASSLTGGFSSGNTIYF
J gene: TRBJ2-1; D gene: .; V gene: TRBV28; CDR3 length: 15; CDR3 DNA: TGTGCCAGCAGTTTAATAGGGAGCGAGTACAATGAGCAGTTCTTC; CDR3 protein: CASSLIGSEYNEQFF
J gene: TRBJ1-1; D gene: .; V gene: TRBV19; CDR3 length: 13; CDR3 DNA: TGTGCCAGTAGCCGGACGGTGAACACTGAAGCTTTCTTT; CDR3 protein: CASSRTVNTEAFF
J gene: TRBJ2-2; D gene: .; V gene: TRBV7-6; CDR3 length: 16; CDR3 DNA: TGTGCCAGCAGCGAGAGACAGCCCGCGAACACCGGGGAGCTGTTTTTT; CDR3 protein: CASSERQPANTGELFF
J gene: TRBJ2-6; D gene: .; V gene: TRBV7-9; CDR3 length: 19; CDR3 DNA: TGTGCCAGCAGCTTAGCAACCGACAGGGTGGGACTTGGGGCCAACGTCCTGACTTTC; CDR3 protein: CASSLATDRVGLGANVLTF
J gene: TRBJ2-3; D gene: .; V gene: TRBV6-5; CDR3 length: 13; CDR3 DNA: TGTGCCAGCAGCTCTGAGCCCACAGATACGCAGTATTTT; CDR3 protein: CASSSEPTDTQYF
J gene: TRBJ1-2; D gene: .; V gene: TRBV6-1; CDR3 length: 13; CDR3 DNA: TGTGCCAGCAGTCCCCCCGGACATTCCGGCTACACCTTC; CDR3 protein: CASSPPGHSGYTF
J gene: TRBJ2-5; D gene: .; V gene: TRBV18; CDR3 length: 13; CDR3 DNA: TGTGCCAGCTCACCAGAAGGGGGAGAGACCCAGTACTTC; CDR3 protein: CASSPEGGETQYF
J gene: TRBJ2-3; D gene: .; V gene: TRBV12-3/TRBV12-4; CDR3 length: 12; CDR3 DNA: TGTGCCAGCAGTTCAGAGGGCGGTACGCAGTATTTT; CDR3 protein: CASSSEGGTQYF
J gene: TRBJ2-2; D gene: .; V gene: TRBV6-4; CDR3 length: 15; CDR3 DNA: TGTGCCAGCAGTGACGGCCGGCGGAACACCGGGGAGCTGTTTTTT; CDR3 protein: CASSDGRRNTGELFF
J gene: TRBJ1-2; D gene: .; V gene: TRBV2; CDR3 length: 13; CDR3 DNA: TGTGCCAGCAGTGAAGTAATACAATTTGGCTACACCTTC; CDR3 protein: CASSEVIQFGYTF
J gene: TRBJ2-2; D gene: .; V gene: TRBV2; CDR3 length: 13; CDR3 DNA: TGTGCCAGTATAGGGTCGTGGACCGGGGAGCTGTTTTTT; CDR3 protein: CASIGSWTGELFF
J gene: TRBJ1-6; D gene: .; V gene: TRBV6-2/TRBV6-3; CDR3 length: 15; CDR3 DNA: TGTGCCAGCAGCGAGGGGACTGGCTATAATTCACCCCTCCACTTT; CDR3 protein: CASSEGTGYNSPLHF
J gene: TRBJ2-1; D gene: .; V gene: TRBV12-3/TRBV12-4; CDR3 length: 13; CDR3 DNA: TGTGCCAGCAGGGACTACCCGTTGGATGAGCAGTTCTTC; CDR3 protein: CASRDYPLDEQFF
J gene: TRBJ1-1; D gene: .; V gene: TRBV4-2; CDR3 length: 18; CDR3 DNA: TGTGCCAGCAGCCAGGAAAACGGGCCTCGAGGAATGAACACTGAAGCTTTCTTT; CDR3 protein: CASSQENGPRGMNTEAFF
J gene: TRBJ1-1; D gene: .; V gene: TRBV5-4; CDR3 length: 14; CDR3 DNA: TGTGCCAGCAGCCCCGGACCGTCGAACACTGAAGCTTTCTTT; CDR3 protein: CASSPGPSNTEAFF
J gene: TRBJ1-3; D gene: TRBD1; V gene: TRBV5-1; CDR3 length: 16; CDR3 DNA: TGCGCCAGCAGCCCCCGGACAGGGGGCAATGGAAACACCATATATTTT; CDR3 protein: CASSPRTGGNGNTIYF
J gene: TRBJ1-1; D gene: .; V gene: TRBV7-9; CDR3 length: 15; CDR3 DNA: TGTGCCAGCAGCCCTTTCGGGGGCGGGAACACTGAAGCTTTCTTT; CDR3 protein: CASSPFGGGNTEAFF
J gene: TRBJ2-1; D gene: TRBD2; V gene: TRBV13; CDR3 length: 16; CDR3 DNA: TGTGCCAGCAGCTTAGTTTCGCTAGCGGGAGCAGGTGAGCAGTTCTTC; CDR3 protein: CASSLVSLAGAGEQFF
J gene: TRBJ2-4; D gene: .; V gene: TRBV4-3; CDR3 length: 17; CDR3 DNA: TGCGCCAGCAGCCAAGTGGGGGGGCTAAGGGCCAAAAACATTCAGTACTTC; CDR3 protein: CASSQVGGLRAKNIQYF
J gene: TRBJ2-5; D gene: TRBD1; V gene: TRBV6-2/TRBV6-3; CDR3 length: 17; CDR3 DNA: TGTGCCAGCAGTTACGGTGGGACAGGAGACGTGTGGGAGACCCAGTACTTC; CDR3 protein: CASSYGGTGDVWETQYF
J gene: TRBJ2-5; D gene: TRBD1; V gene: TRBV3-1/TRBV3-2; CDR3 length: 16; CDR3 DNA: TGTGCCAGCAGCCACTCCTTGACAGGGGCGGGCGAGACCCAGTACTTC; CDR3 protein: CASSHSLTGAGETQYF
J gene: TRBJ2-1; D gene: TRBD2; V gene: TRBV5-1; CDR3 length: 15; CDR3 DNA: TGCGCCAGCAGCCCAACTAGCGGGAGTGGCAATGAGCAGTTCTTC; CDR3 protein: CASSPTSGSGNEQFF
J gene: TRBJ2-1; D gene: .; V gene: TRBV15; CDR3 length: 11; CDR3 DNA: TGTGCCACCAGCAGTGGCAATGAGCAGTTCTTC; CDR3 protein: CATSSGNEQFF
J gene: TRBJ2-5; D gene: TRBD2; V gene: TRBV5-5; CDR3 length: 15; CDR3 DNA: TGTGCCAGCAGCTTGGTGCTAGCGGGCCAAGAGACCCAGTACTTC; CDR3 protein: CASSLVLAGQETQYF
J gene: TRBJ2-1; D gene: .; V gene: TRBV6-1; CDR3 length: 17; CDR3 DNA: TGTGCCAGCAGTGCTGGGGCAGGTATCGATTCCTACAATGAGCAGTTCTTC; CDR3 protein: CASSAGAGIDSYNEQFF
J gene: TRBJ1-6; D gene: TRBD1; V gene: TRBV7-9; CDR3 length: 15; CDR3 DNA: TGTGCCAGCAGCCGAGGGACAGGGGGTAATTCACCCCTCCACTTT; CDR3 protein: CASSRGTGGNSPLHF
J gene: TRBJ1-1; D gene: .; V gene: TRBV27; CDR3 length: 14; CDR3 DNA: TGTGCCAGCAGTTCAGGGACATCCAACACTGAAGCTTTCTTT; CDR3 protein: CASSSGTSNTEAFF
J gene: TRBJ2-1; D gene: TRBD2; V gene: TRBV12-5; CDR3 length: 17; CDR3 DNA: TGTGCTAGTGGTTTGACTAGGACTAGCGGGCTGACGGCTGAGCAGTTCTTC; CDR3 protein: CASGLTRTSGLTAEQFF
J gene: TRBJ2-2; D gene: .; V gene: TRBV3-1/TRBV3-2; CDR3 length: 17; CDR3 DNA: TGTGCCAGCAGCCAAGAAACCTCCACAAGTAACACCGGGGAGCTGTTTTTT; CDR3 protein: CASSQETSTSNTGELFF
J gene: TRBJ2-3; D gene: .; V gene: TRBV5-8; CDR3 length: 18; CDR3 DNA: TGTGCCAGCAGCTTCCCCCCGGGGTGGCGGCGTAGCACAGATACGCAGTATTTT; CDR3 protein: CASSFPPGWRRSTDTQYF